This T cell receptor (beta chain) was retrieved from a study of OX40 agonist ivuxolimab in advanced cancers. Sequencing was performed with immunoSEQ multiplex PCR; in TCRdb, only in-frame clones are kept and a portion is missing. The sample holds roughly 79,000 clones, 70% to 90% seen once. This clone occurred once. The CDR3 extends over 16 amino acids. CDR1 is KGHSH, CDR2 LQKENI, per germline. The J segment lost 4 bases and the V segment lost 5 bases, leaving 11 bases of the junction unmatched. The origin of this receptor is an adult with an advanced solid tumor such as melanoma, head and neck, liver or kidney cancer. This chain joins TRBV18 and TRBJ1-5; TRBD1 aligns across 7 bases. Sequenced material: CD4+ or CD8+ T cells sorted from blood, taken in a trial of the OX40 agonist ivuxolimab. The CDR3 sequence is CASSFDRVEANQPQHF. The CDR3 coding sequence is TGTGCCAGCTCATTCGACAGGGTCGAAGCAAATCAGCCCCAGCATTTT.